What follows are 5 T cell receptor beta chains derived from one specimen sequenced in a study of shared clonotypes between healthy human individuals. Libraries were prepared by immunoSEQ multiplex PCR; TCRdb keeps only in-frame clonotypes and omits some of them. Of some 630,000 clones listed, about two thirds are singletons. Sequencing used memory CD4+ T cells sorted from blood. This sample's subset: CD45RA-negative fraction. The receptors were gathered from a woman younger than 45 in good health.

The CDR3 coding sequence is TGCGCCAGCAGCGAAGACAGGGCAGAAGAAAAACTGTTTTTT. This sequence encodes CASSEDRAEEKLFF. The chain combines TRBV5-1 with TRBJ1-4, with TRBD1 matching over 7 bases. The CDR3 runs to 14 residues. CDR1 SGHRS and CDR2 YFSETQ come from the germline V gene. With V trimmed by 4 bases and J by 8 bases, 8 bases remained unmatched.

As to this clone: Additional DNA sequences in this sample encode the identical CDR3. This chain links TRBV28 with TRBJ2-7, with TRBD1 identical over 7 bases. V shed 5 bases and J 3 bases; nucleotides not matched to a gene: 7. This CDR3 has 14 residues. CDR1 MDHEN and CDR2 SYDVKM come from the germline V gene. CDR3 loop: CASSGTPGGYEQYF. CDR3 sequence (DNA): TGTGCCAGCAGTGGGACCCCAGGGGGCTACGAGCAGTACTTC.

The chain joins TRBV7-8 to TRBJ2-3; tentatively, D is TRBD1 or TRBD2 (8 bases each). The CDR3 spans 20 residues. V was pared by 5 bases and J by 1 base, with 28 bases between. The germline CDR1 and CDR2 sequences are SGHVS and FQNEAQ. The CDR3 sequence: CASSDGQGLSGTWGTDTQYF. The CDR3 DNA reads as TGTGCCAGCAGCGACGGACAGGGTCTTAGCGGGACGTGGGGCACAGATACGCAGTATTTT. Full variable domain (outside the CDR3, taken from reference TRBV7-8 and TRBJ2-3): GAGVSQSPRYKVAKRGQDVALRCDPISGHVSLFWYQQALGQGPEFLTYFQNEAQLDKSGLPSDRFFAERPEGSVSTLKIQRTQQEDSAVYLCASSDGQGLSGTWGTDTQYFGPGTRLTVL.

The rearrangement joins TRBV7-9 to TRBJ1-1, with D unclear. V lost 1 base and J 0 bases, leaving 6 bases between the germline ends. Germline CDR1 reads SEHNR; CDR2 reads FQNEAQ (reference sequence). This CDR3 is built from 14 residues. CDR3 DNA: TGTGCCAGCAGCTTAGAGGCCGTGAACACTGAAGCTTTCTTT. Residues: CASSLEAVNTEAFF.

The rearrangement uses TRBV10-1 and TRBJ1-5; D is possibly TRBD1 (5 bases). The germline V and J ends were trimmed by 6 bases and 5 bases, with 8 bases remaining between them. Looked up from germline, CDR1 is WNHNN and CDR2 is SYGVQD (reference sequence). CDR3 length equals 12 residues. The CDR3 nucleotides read TGCGCCAGCAGCGACAGCTATCAGCCCCAGCATTTT. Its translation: CASSDSYQPQHF.